What follows are 20 T cell receptor beta chains derived from one specimen sequenced in a study of lung T cells in sarcoidosis with Löfgren's syndrome. TCRdb recomputed calls from the reads with MiXCR, one row per CDR3 protein. The sample holds about 20,000 distinct CDR3 sequences; roughly 20% are singletons and the top ten take about 3.8%. Sequenced sample: CD4+ T cells from PBMCs. The receptors come from a human donor with sarcoidosis (Löfgren's syndrome or another form), or a control subject (not recorded which).

This clonotype was seen ten or more times. The gene calls are TRBV28 and TRBJ2-2, with 7 nucleotides matching TRBD2. V was pared by 2 bases and J by 13 bases, with 4 bases of the junction left unmatched. Germline-derived CDR1 and CDR2 are MDHEN and SYDVKM. This CDR3 spans 12 amino acids. The CDR3 DNA reads as TGTGCCAGCAGTTTAGGGCGGGGGACGCTGTTTTTT. Translated: CASSLGRGTLFF.

This clonotype counts as medium-sized. J is TRBJ2-1 and V is TRBV6-2 or TRBV6-3; TRBD2 might be the D (5 bases). The V and J ends lost 7 bases and 7 bases respectively, with 8 bases between them. CDR1 and CDR2 (germline): MNHEY, SVGEGT. The CDR3 covers 11 residues. This CDR3 is CASNRGNEQFF. The CDR3 bases are TGTGCCAGCAATCGCGGGAATGAGCAGTTCTTC.

About this clonotype: This may arise from a read error, as a much more abundant clone is one base away. The chain is built from TRBV10-2 and TRBJ2-4, with TRBD1 as a possible D gene (5 bases). The germline gives CDR1 WSHSY, CDR2 SAAADI. The CDR3 has 15 amino acids. In nucleotides, the CDR3 is TGCGCCAGCAGTGATCCAGGGTTGGCCAAAAACATTCGGTACTTC. Translated: CASSDPGLAKNIRYF.

This clonotype was counted ten times or more. The genes are TRBV27 and TRBJ2-6; D remains ambiguous. V lost 3 bases and J 4 bases, leaving 10 bases between the germline ends. The CDR3 has 15 residues. Per the germline V gene, CDR1 is MNHEY and CDR2 is SMNVEV (reference sequence). As DNA, the CDR3 is TGTGCCAGCAGTTTTTGGAACTCAGGGGCCAACGTCCTGACTTTC. This encodes CASSFWNSGANVLTF. The variable domain in full, with the rest retrieved from reference TRBV27 and TRBJ2-6, is EAQVTQNPRYLITVTGKKLTVTCSQNMNHEYMSWYRQDPGLGLRQIYYSMNVEVTDKGDVPEGYKVSRKEKRNFPLILESPSPNQTSLYFCASSFWNSGANVLTFGAGSRLTVL.

This clonotype appeared many times. The V gene is TRBV3-1, the J gene TRBJ2-5, with 8 bases that match TRBD2. The CDR3 extends over 15 amino acids. The germline gives CDR1 LGHDT, CDR2 YNNKEL (reference sequence). V was pared by 2 bases and J by 4 bases, with 6 bases of the junction left unmatched. CDR3 loop: CASSQPGGPVETQYF. In DNA, the CDR3 is TGTGCCAGCAGCCAACCGGGGGGGCCGGTAGAGACCCAGTACTTC.

V usage is TRBV6-1 and J usage is TRBJ1-1; a weak D match, TRBD1 (6 bases). This CDR3 has 14 residues. V dropped 10 bases and J dropped 8 bases, with 23 bases sitting between them. Per the germline V gene, CDR1 is MNHNS and CDR2 is SASEGT. CDR3 protein: CANSTGSLNIEAFF. The CDR3 DNA sequence: TGTGCCAACAGCACAGGGTCCTTGAACATCGAAGCTTTCTTT.

In this sample, this clonotype turned up a few times. The chain joins TRBV5-8 to TRBJ2-2; D perhaps matches TRBD1 (6 bases). The germline V gene has CDR1 SGHTS and CDR2 YDEGEE. The CDR3 is made up of 17 amino acids. Trimming removed 4 bases from V and 1 base from J, with 17 bases in between. The CDR3 here is CASSRLYGGWNTGELFF. CDR3 nucleotide sequence: TGTGCCAGCAGCCGGCTATATGGGGGCTGGAACACCGGGGAGCTGTTTTTT.

This clonotype was observed at least ten times. The chain carries TRBV2 and TRBJ2-7; maybe TRBD2 (6 bases). Deletions cut 7 bases from V and 5 bases from J, with 18 bases between. The CDR3 covers 14 residues. Germline V gene lookup returns CDR1 SNHLY and CDR2 FYNNEI. The CDR3 is CASIRAWEDNEQYF. Written as DNA, the CDR3 is TGTGCCAGCATTCGTGCTTGGGAGGACAACGAGCAGTACTTC.

This clonotype is medium-sized (0.01 to 0.1%) within its sample. The chain uses TRBV18 and TRBJ2-7, with a weak D call TRBD2 (5 bases). V was clipped by 2 bases and J by 5 bases, with 13 bases between them. The CDR3 runs to 14 residues. CDR1 and CDR2 (germline): KGHSH, LQKENI. As DNA, the CDR3 is TGTGCCAGCTCACCAGAGTCTAGCTTGAACGAGCAGTACTTC. Protein sequence: CASSPESSLNEQYF.

This clonotype appeared many times. V and J are TRBV5-1 and TRBJ1-4, with TRBD1 matching 8 bases. After removal of 9 bases from V and 0 bases from J, the junction contained 10 bases not matched to a gene. The CDR3 totals 16 residues. Germline V gene sequence: CDR1 SGHRS, CDR2 YFSETQ. The CDR3 loop reads CATLPGQGATNEKLFF. In DNA, the CDR3 is TGCGCCACCTTGCCAGGACAGGGCGCAACTAATGAAAAACTGTTTTTT.

Sample share makes this clonotype medium-sized. V usage is TRBV6-1 and J usage is TRBJ2-1; 7 nucleotides match TRBD2. There are 16 residues in the CDR3. Germline values: CDR1 MNHNS, CDR2 SASEGT. V gave up 6 bases and J gave up 5 bases; unmatched junction bases: 13. CDR3 loop: CASRKRGSRIDNEQFF. DNA for the CDR3: TGTGCCAGCAGAAAGCGCGGGAGTAGGATCGACAATGAGCAGTTCTTC.

This clonotype was counted ten times or more. This chain uses TRBV2 with TRBJ1-6; 8 bases line up with TRBD1. The V gene end was trimmed by 6 bases and the J gene end by 11 bases; junction bases not matched to a gene: 9. The CDR3 has 14 amino acids. Germline V CDR1 and CDR2: SNHLY, FYNNEI. DNA of the CDR3: TGTGCCAGCAGCCCCGGGACAGGCCCCGCACCCCTCCACTTT. Residues: CASSPGTGPAPLHF.

As regards this clonotype: A much larger clone differs by one base, so this may be a read error. The chain combines TRBV20-1 with TRBJ2-1; D might be TRBD1 (6 bases). CDR1 DFQATT and CDR2 SNEGSKA come from the germline V gene (reference sequence). This CDR3 spans 13 amino acids. Trimming took 4 bases from V and 9 from J, leaving 16 bases between them. Written as DNA, the CDR3 is TGCAGTGCTACCCGCGGACAGAGATTTGAGCAGTTCTTC. It codes for CSATRGQRFEQFF.

This clonotype appeared many times. The chain uses TRBV29-1 and TRBJ1-1, with D possibly TRBD1 on 6 matching bases. The ends were cut back, 1 base at V and 10 bases at J, with 16 bases in the middle. Looked up from germline, CDR1 is SQVTM and CDR2 is ANQGSEA. The CDR3 sequence is 13 residues long. The CDR3 DNA follows: TGCAGCGTTGAAGGGGCTACAGGGTCAAGAGCTTTCTTT. Its protein product is CSVEGATGSRAFF.

A note on this clonotype: The CDR3 does not close with the conserved phenylalanine or tryptophan, likely indicating a read error. It is unclear where the CDR3 begins or ends on the DNA, so no DNA is shown, and the CDR3 is as TCRdb lists it. The genes are TRBV6-1 and TRBJ1-1; the D call in the table, TRBD1, was not verified against the DNA. The CDR3 length equals 14 residues, ends included. Per germline, CDR1 MNHNS and CDR2 SASEGT. The CDR3 is CASSEDRGDTEALL.

The sample holds many counts of this clonotype. The chain recombines TRBV19 with TRBJ2-2, with D uncertain. CDR3 length: 13 residues. Between the trimmed V and J ends, which lost 6 bases and 5 bases, there was a span of 10 bases. CDR1 LNHDA and CDR2 SQIVND come from the germline V gene (reference sequence). CDR3 DNA: TGTGCCAGTAGCCTACTAAGTACCGGGGAGCTGTTTTTT. Translation: CASSLLSTGELFF.

Of note for this clonotype: One end of the junction does not line up with germline, which may come from a read error. The J gene is TRBJ2-7, the V gene TRBV6-1, with TRBD1 identical over 9 bases. Germline V lookup: CDR1 MNHNS, CDR2 SASEGT. The CDR3 spans 15 residues. This CDR3 is CASSLPGTGSNEQYF. In nucleotides, the CDR3 is TGTGCCAGCAGTCTCCCCGGGACAGGGTCTAACGAGCAGTACTTT.

By share of the sample, this clonotype is medium-sized (0.01 to 0.1%). The rearrangement links TRBV7-2 to TRBJ2-3; D remains unclear. The germline gives CDR1 SGHTA, CDR2 FQGNSA. The CDR3 is 14 residues long. Trimming shortened V by 1 base and J by 2 bases, and 7 bases separated the two germline ends. The CDR3 DNA sequence: TGTGCCAGCAGCTTAGAGAGACCCACAGATACGCAGTATTTT. As protein: CASSLERPTDTQYF. The full variable domain, its missing parts supplied by reference TRBV7-2 and TRBJ2-3, is GAGVSQSPSNKVTEKGKDVELRCDPISGHTALYWYRQSLGQGLEFLIYFQGNSAPDKSGLPSDRFSAERTGGSVSTLTIQRTQQEDSAVYLCASSLERPTDTQYFGPGTRLTVL.

There are many counts of this clonotype. This rearrangement joins TRBV10-2 to TRBJ2-7; perhaps TRBD1 as D (6 bases). Trimming cost V 9 bases and J 4 bases, with 16 bases left between them. This CDR3 is built from 13 residues. CDR1 WSHSY and CDR2 SAAADI come from the germline V gene. CDR3 loop: CASSQGALYEQYF. CDR3 in DNA: TGCGCCAGTTCACAGGGAGCCCTTTACGAGCAGTACTTC.

This clonotype showed up just once. This chain connects TRBV6-6 to TRBJ1-5, with D possibly TRBD1 on 5 matching bases. V was trimmed by 6 bases and J by 2 bases, leaving 17 bases between them. CDR3 length: 16 amino acids. Germline CDR1 is MNHNY and CDR2 is SVGAGI (reference sequence). CDR3 region: CASSRKRGDGNQPQHF. The CDR3 DNA follows: TGTGCCAGCAGCAGGAAGAGGGGTGATGGCAATCAGCCCCAGCATTTT.